The 15 T cell receptor beta chains reported below all come from one sample, sequenced in a study of PD-L1 blockade in urothelial cancer. Some clones are missing from TCRdb's copy, which holds only in-frame ones; the method was immunoSEQ multiplex PCR. This repertoire shows approximately 70,000 clones, roughly 84% found once; its top ten account for 8% to 10%. Time point defined: pretreatment peripheral blood. The material was PBMCs, obtained around atezolizumab (anti-PD-L1) treatment. Receptors originate from a woman aged 70-85 years with urothelial cancer.

The CDR3 spells CASSPQQGVTDTEAFF. CDR3 in DNA: TGTGCCAGCTCACCACAACAGGGAGTCACAGACACTGAAGCTTTCTTT. The chain uses TRBV18 and TRBJ1-1; the D gene is possibly TRBD1 (6 bases). V lost 1 base, J lost 3 bases, and 15 bases lay in between. Per germline, CDR1 KGHSH and CDR2 LQKENI. The CDR3 totals 16 residues.

The chain uses TRBV19 and TRBJ2-5; 7 bases agree with TRBD1. This CDR3 has 18 residues. Trimming removed 9 bases from V and 4 bases from J; junction bases left unmatched: 23. Germline V gives CDR1 LNHDA, CDR2 SQIVND (reference sequence). In DNA form, the CDR3 reads TGTGCCAGACTCAGACTCAACAGGGGCCGCCGAGGGCGAGAGACCCAGTACTTC. This codes for CARLRLNRGRRGRETQYF.

This rearrangement joins TRBV7-6 to TRBJ2-1; 8 bases align to TRBD2. The CDR3 has 16 residues. With 2 bases clipped from V and 3 bases from J, the junction kept 6 bases outside the gene matches. The germline V gene has CDR1 SGHVS and CDR2 FNYEAQ. This CDR3 reads CASSLQPAGGYNEQFF. The CDR3 DNA reads as TGTGCCAGCAGCTTACAACCCGCGGGAGGCTACAATGAGCAGTTCTTC. The full variable domain, rest sourced from reference TRBV7-6 and TRBJ2-1, is GAGVSQSPRYKVTKRGQDVALRCDPISGHVSLYWYRQALGQGPEFLTYFNYEAQQDKSGLPNDRFSAERPEGSISTLTIQRTEQRDSAMYRCASSLQPAGGYNEQFFGPGTRLTVL.

The chain joins TRBV30 to TRBJ1-1; D might be TRBD1 (5 bases). Germline assignment: CDR1 GTSNPN and CDR2 SVGIG (reference sequence). CDR3 length: 14 residues. V dropped 3 bases and J dropped 6 bases, with 17 bases sitting between them. CDR3 nucleotide sequence: TGTGCCTGGAGGCGGGGGGACTCATCTTCTGAAGCTTTCTTT. Protein sequence: CAWRRGDSSSEAFF.

The chain is built from TRBV6-1 and TRBJ1-2; the D gene is possibly TRBD1 (6 bases). The length of the CDR3 is 14 residues. CDR1 is MNHNS and CDR2 is SASEGT in the germline V gene. V shed 7 bases and J shed 5 bases, with 17 bases lying between them. Here the CDR3 reads CASKLQGSGYGYTF. CDR3 DNA: TGTGCCAGCAAGTTACAGGGTTCGGGGTATGGCTACACCTTC.

This chain joins TRBV5-1 and TRBJ2-1; 9 bases are shared with TRBD2. With V trimmed by 4 bases and J by 2 bases, 4 bases remained unmatched. Germline CDR1 reads SGHRS; CDR2 reads YFSETQ. This CDR3 comprises 15 residues. CDR3 loop: CASSISSGTYNEQFF. The CDR3 region has the DNA TGCGCCAGCAGCATATCTAGCGGGACCTACAATGAGCAGTTCTTC.

The genes are TRBV2 and TRBJ1-1; TRBD1 aligns across 8 bases. The V gene end was trimmed by 6 bases and the J gene end by 6 bases; junction bases not matched to a gene: 3. Germline CDR1 SNHLY, CDR2 FYNNEI. The length of the CDR3 is 12 residues. The CDR3 spells CASRKDRAEAFF. CDR3 coding DNA: TGTGCCAGCAGGAAGGACAGGGCTGAAGCTTTCTTT.

CDR3 sequence reads: CASSVPRTGPDADEQFF. The DNA for the CDR3 is TGTGCCAGCAGCGTACCGAGGACAGGTCCTGACGCTGATGAGCAGTTCTTC. V and J are TRBV9 and TRBJ2-1; 7 nucleotides line up with TRBD1. Trimming took 1 base from V and 8 from J; bases not matched to a gene: 15. From germline, CDR1 is SGDLS and CDR2 YYNGEE. CDR3 length: 17 amino acids. The full variable domain, its missing parts supplied by reference TRBV9 and TRBJ2-1, is DSGVTQTPKHLITATGQRVTLRCSPRSGDLSVYWYQQSLDQGLQFLIQYYNGEERAKGNILERFSAQQFPDLHSELNLSSLELGDSALYFCASSVPRTGPDADEQFFGPGTRLTVL.

The J gene is TRBJ1-1, the V gene TRBV30; D is undetermined. The CDR3 extends over 12 amino acids. V lost 5 bases to trimming and J lost 6 bases, with 13 bases between them. CDR1 is GTSNPN, CDR2 SVGIG, per germline (reference sequence). The CDR3 is CAWGNWRAEAFF. For the CDR3, the DNA is TGTGCCTGGGGGAACTGGAGGGCTGAAGCTTTCTTT.

The chain has TRBV30 and TRBJ1-2, with D uncertain. Germline lookup yields CDR1 GTSNPN and CDR2 SVGIG (reference sequence). The length of the CDR3 is 15 residues. The V and J ends lost 1 base and 1 base respectively, with 13 bases between them. CDR3 nucleotides: TGTGCCTGGAGTGCCCCAACACGAAGTAACTATGGCTACACCTTC. Its protein product is CAWSAPTRSNYGYTF. The full variable domain, in which reference TRBV30 and TRBJ1-2 provide the parts outside the CDR3, is SQTIHQWPATLVQPVGSPLSLECTVEGTSNPNLYWYRQAAGRGLQLLFYSVGIGQISSEVPQNLSASRPQDRQFILSSKKLLLSDSGFYLCAWSAPTRSNYGYTFGSGTRLTVV.

The genes are TRBV29-1 and TRBJ1-1; a possible D gene is TRBD1 (5 bases). Per germline, CDR1 SQVTM and CDR2 ANQGSEA. This CDR3 comprises 13 residues. Trimming stripped 1 base from V and 1 base from J, with 7 bases between. The DNA for the CDR3 is TGCAGCGTTGAAGCGACAGAGAACACTGAAGCTTTCTTT. It specifies CSVEATENTEAFF.

The CDR3 reads CASSLEAGFDEQFF. CDR3 DNA: TGTGCCAGCAGCTTGGAGGCGGGGTTCGATGAGCAGTTCTTC. The J gene is TRBJ2-1, the V gene TRBV11-2; D possibly corresponds to TRBD2 (6 bases). CDR3 size: 14 residues. V lost 3 bases and J 8 bases, leaving 14 bases between the germline ends. Looked up from germline, CDR1 is SGHAT and CDR2 is FQNNGV.

The V gene is TRBV5-1, the J gene TRBJ1-4; D is uncertain. The V gene lost 4 bases and the J gene lost 0 bases, with 4 bases spanning the gap. The CDR3 sequence is 13 residues long. Germline lookup yields CDR1 SGHRS and CDR2 YFSETQ. The CDR3 DNA is TGCGCCAGCAGCGAGACAACTAATGAAAAACTGTTTTTT. Residues: CASSETTNEKLFF.

The chain combines TRBV6-5 with TRBJ1-1, with 7 bases that match TRBD1. Germline loops: CDR1 MNHEY, CDR2 SVGAGI. Trimming cost V 8 bases and J 8 bases; bases outside gene matches: 5. This CDR3 is 11 amino acids long. The CDR3 region is CASALRGEAFF. The CDR3 DNA reads as TGTGCCAGCGCCCTCAGGGGGGAAGCTTTCTTT.

The chain couples TRBV28 to TRBJ2-7; 10 bases fit TRBD1. The CDR3 is 14 amino acids. Per germline, CDR1 MDHEN and CDR2 SYDVKM. With 4 bases clipped from V and 2 bases from J, the junction kept 2 bases outside the gene matches. CDR3 sequence: CASSSGQGTYEQYF. Written as DNA, the CDR3 is TGTGCCAGCAGTTCGGGACAGGGGACCTACGAGCAGTACTTC.